The sequence of this T cell receptor (beta chain) was determined in a study of cytomegalovirus exposure and HLA in healthy donors. In its sample, this clone is medium-sized. The PCR employed 60 Vbeta primers together with 13 Jbeta primers. This table comes from immunoSEQ multiplex PCR, and its TCRdb copy is limited to in-frame clones, with some not included. Of about 160,000 clones listed, 81% were seen once; the top ten hold less than 15%. The V end was cut by 3 bases, the J end by 0 bases, with 14 bases between. The length of the CDR3 is 16 residues. Germline-derived CDR1 and CDR2 are LGHNA and YSLEER.

This chain links TRBV4-3 with TRBJ1-2; unclear D gene. Material: PBMCs. This TCR was recovered from a woman in her forties or fifties in good health and CMV-seronegative. This CDR3 is CASSQLSATANYGYTF. For the CDR3, the DNA is TGCGCCAGCAGCCAGCTCTCCGCCACAGCTAACTATGGCTACACCTTC.